Sequencing of this T cell receptor beta chain was carried out in a study of blood T cells in healthy people across ages. Study-wide context: Per two T cells, template switching captured roughly one barcoded beta molecule. Study observations and caveats: CMV status of donors was unknown, possibly confounding expanded clonotype changes.

Germline loops: CDR1 SGHVS, CDR2 FQNEAQ. V was clipped by 2 bases and J by 3 bases; unmatched bases: 5. The CDR3 contains 15 residues. The use of a sample-barcoded 5' primer and a J-beta primer mix characterized a second PCR of roughly 6 to 12 cycles. Each of the samples gave a minimum of 3 million paired-end reads that contained CDR3. TCRdb passed the 5' RACE reads through MiXCR, listing each CDR3 protein once. The data hold a few hundred thousand distinct CDR3 sequences, with roughly 28% observed a single time. To note about this clonotype: Antigen: not known.

This sequence joins TRBV7-8 and TRBJ2-3; 7 bases line up with TRBD1. Material for sequencing was blood. The sequence was obtained from a woman in her seventies in good health. The CDR3 nucleotides read TGTGCCAGCAGCTTAAACAGGGGAGCAACAGATACGCAGTATTTT. Translating gives CASSLNRGATDTQYF.